This T cell receptor (beta chain) stems from a study of cytomegalovirus exposure and HLA in healthy donors. On the study more broadly: The same platform as the approximately 670 first-cohort repertoires was used for the 95 to 150 validation repertoires, a later analysis reported. Study conclusions and caveats: The tendency of first-cohort TCR clusters to co-occur in the 120 or so validation repertoires emerged from a later analysis.

TCRdb's table, derived via immunoSEQ multiplex PCR, lists solely in-frame clones and lacks some. Among 150,000 to 200,000 clones listed, roughly 81% were seen once. This clone was seen more than once but under ten times. Its antigen is unidentified. V dropped 4 bases and J dropped 5 bases, with 14 bases sitting between them. This CDR3 comprises 15 residues. The germline CDR1 and CDR2 sequences are LNHDA and SQIVND (reference sequence). The TCR sequence derives from a woman in her thirties in good health and CMV-seronegative. The sample taken for sequencing was PBMCs. The chain has TRBV19 and TRBJ2-2, with D tentatively TRBD1 (5 bases). CDR3 DNA sequence: TGTGCCAGTAGTACGGCCAGGGTACGTACCGGGGAGCTGTTTTTT. The encoded protein is CASSTARVRTGELFF. The full variable domain, its missing parts supplied by reference TRBV19 and TRBJ2-2, is DGGITQSPKYLFRKEGQNVTLSCEQNLNHDAMYWYRQDPGQGLRLIYYSQIVNDFQKGDIAEGYSVSREKKESFPLTVTSAQKNPTAFYLCASSTARVRTGELFFGEGSRLTVL.